A selection of T cell receptor beta chains follows, all from one sample in a study of T cell responses to AZD1222 COVID-19 vaccine. The repertoire was sequenced with immunoSEQ multiplex PCR; TCRdb's copy has only in-frame clones and lacks some. The table has 150,000 to 200,000 clones, over 70% seen once. This sample comprised peripheral blood, obtained on day 0 of MenACWY control vaccination. These receptors came from an adult in good health. Both conserved end residues are part of each CDR3. Size values are once, few and many counts, or a class for expanded clones, and some rows have none.

size	V	J	CDR3
.	TRBV6-5	TRBJ2-7	CASSSGTSYEQYF
.	TRBV5-1	TRBJ1-3	CASSLASRGDESGNTIYF
.	TRBV28	TRBJ2-2	CASSFPFGGTGELFF
.	TRBV14	TRBJ1-1	CASSQDPDRGIVDTEAFF
.	TRBV25-1	TRBJ2-1	CASSEAGTYNEQFF
.	TRBV9	TRBJ2-7	CASSVSRTSYEQYF
.	TRBV7-6	TRBJ1-6	CASSLAPQVSLSYNSPLHF
.	TRBV6-5	TRBJ1-2	CASSYSADYGYTF
.	TRBV19	TRBJ1-5	CATKGGGNQPQHF
.	TRBV15	TRBJ2-2	CATSRGQNTGELFF
.	TRBV5-4	TRBJ1-2	CASSLEIRTNYGYTF
.	TRBV21-1	TRBJ2-7	CASSKGLQLTGGLYEQYF
.	TRBV7-3	TRBJ2-2	CASSLRAYGEGTGELFF
.	TRBV5-4	TRBJ2-5	CASSLGGTRQETQYF
.	TRBV10-3	TRBJ1-5	CAISDDRTGQPQHF
.	TRBV3-1/TRBV3-2	TRBJ2-7	CASSQSSPGLAGEQYF
.	TRBV6-6	TRBJ2-7	CASRPHRGQDEQYF
few	TRBV4-1	TRBJ1-5	CASSQDPQGGDQPQHF
.	TRBV19	TRBJ1-3	CASSIAGRSSGNTIYF
once	TRBV5-1	TRBJ2-2	CASQLAGVSSVGELFF
.	TRBV7-9	TRBJ1-5	CASSLEGGGQPQHF
.	TRBV5-1	TRBJ2-3	CASSSGLAGRADTQYF
.	TRBV5-1	TRBJ2-6	CASSLAGTGPSGANVLTF
.	TRBV18	TRBJ1-4	CASSPRGRVEEKLFF
.	TRBV7-2	TRBJ1-2	CASSLSSGEGGYTF
.	TRBV6-5	TRBJ1-5	CARGEGTQPQHF
.	TRBV29-1	TRBJ1-2	CSVGPDYGYTF
.	TRBV20-1	TRBJ2-4	CSARSGDIQYF
.	TRBV3-1/TRBV3-2	TRBJ1-6	CASSQPRPQGGSPLHF
.	TRBV7-9	TRBJ2-7	CASSWTGGYEQYF
once	TRBV30	TRBJ2-7	CAWSVLGRGGYEQYF
.	TRBV3-1/TRBV3-2	TRBJ2-2	CASSQAGRDGSTGELFF
.	TRBV11-3	TRBJ2-1	CASSLVPSGDYNEQFF
.	TRBV27	TRBJ2-2	CASRTSRSSSGELFF
.	TRBV7-2	TRBJ2-3	CASSAPGLATQYF
.	TRBV5-1	TRBJ2-1	CASSWQGGNEQFF
.	TRBV19	TRBJ1-3	CASSDGGTGNTIYF
.	TRBV29-1	TRBJ2-3	CSEKRGGSDTQYF
.	TRBV2	TRBJ2-3	CASSLLGGGNTDTQYF
.	TRBV28	TRBJ1-2	CASSLGQGAYGYTF
.	TRBV7-8	TRBJ2-7	CASSLVEGEQYF
.	TRBV28	TRBJ1-1	CASRPGSRDEAFF
.	TRBV27	TRBJ2-7	CASSLSRSPSSYEQYF
once	TRBV5-1	TRBJ2-7	CASSLSSGVTYEQYF